The clone carrying this T cell receptor (beta chain) has a handful of counts. What it binds is not known. This sample was included in a study of blood T cells in healthy people across ages. Overall study: About one barcoded TCR beta cDNA was captured per two T cells. General study findings and limits: Naive CD4+ cells and diversity were both higher in long-lived donors than in aged donors.

Alongside a J-beta primer mix, a sample-barcoded 5' primer served in a second PCR lasting about 7 to 11 cycles. Each sample yielded at least 2.5 million CDR3-containing paired-end reads. MiXCR was run by TCRdb on the 5' RACE reads, yielding one entry per CDR3 protein. Counted here are 1,500,000 or so distinct CDR3 sequences, about 42% occurring once; the ten biggest clones make up about 4.1%. Trimming removed 0 bases from V and 2 bases from J; junction bases left unmatched: 7. CDR3 size: 16 residues. Germline V gene sequence: CDR1 SGDLS, CDR2 YYNGEE. Sequencing used blood. This chain connects TRBV9 to TRBJ2-7, with 8 nucleotides matching TRBD1. This clonotype was obtained from a woman between 18 and 29 years old in good health. DNA for the CDR3: TGTGCCAGCAGCGTAGGCCCGGGACAGGAGACCTACGAGCAGTACTTC. Translating it yields CASSVGPGQETYEQYF.